This record looks at one TCR beta chain sequence and its context. This receptor's antigen is unknown. No base quality information exists; no much larger clone differs at one position. The time point label for this specimen denotes: about 28 days (+/-7) after the second vaccine dose. In the paper's terms, the treatment or condition label means: meningococcal conjugate vaccine given as trial control. Vaccinee samples came from UK trials COV001 and COV002, including a single-blind randomized controlled phase 2/3 trial of AZD1222 (ChAdOx1 nCoV-19) in healthy adults. For TCRbeta chain sequencing, PBMC samples were collected from trial participants at day 0 and at day 28 after the second dose. The sample belongs to a study of T cell responses to AZD1222 COVID-19 vaccine (dated by TCRdb to 2020 to 2023). The study in broad terms: TCR sequencing was performed for roughly 250 trial participants, of whom some 200 were given two doses of AZD1222 and approximately 25 were given two doses of MenACWY control vaccine. Trial participants were enrolled by age into subgroups of 18-55, 56-69 and 70-plus years, and about 150, 27 and 61 TCR-sequenced participants, respectively, were included in these subgroups. Summary of the overall study and its limitations: Because no samples from the day 14 peak response were available, repertoires could be characterized only after the peak T cell response. Epitopes outside the regions mutated in the B.1.351 and B.1.1.7 variants were reportedly recognized by nearly half of the unique spike-specific TCRs. CD4 TCRs associated with the vaccine covered the entire spike protein, and the dominant responses were in regions 160-218 and 743-854. The 56-69-year group was small, and its depth increase did not reach significance, likely because of low power. After two AZD1222 doses, both the breadth and the depth of spike-specific TCRs were significantly higher than at day 0 and than in MenACWY recipients. Only six or seven AZD1222 recipients were SARS-CoV-2 seropositive at baseline, limiting conclusions about previously exposed vaccinees. Participants were mostly white British, with more females than males. The authors suggested clonal diversity may have been underestimated.

The CDR3 numbers 15 residues from cysteine through phenylalanine. Only the CDR3 DNA stays, 45 bases, in frame from base 1. According to the germline V gene, CDR1 reads MGHRA and CDR2 reads YSYEKL. Germline trimming: 4 bases from V, 6 bases from J; junction bases outside gene matches: 5. The CDR3 regions of human TCRbeta chains were analyzed by immunosequencing. As for how the authors treated the data: Repertoire TCRs were checked for matches against a reference library of SARS-CoV-2-specific TCRs that had been generated using the MIRA antigen-specificity platform. Breadth was defined as the fraction of unique TCRs that were SARS-CoV-2-associated. Depth was defined as the fraction of total T cells that were SARS-CoV-2-associated. Using the MIRA data, each spike-specific TCR was assigned both to the spike region to which the TCR was reactive and to a CD4 or CD8 class. Log10-transformed breadth and depth values were compared by one-way ANOVA with Sidak's multiple comparisons tests. This is the immuneACCESS table as TCRdb keeps it, with only in-frame sequences that have V and J called. A part of the clones is gone; compared with another copy, unresolved V genes explain less than half, and the rest is unexplained. That table gives V, J and clone size, and the DNA gave D and trimming. The sample profile shows some 150,000 clones; roughly 88% of them were found once. The top ten clonotypes cover roughly 5.4% of the sample.

The chain is encoded by TRBV4-1 joined to TRBJ2-3; 12 bases in between match TRBD2. This specimen was peripheral blood, taken 28 days after the second dose of the MenACWY control vaccine. The clonotype was recovered from an adult who received the MenACWY meningococcal vaccine as a control. The CDR3 is CASSLLAGGTDTQYF. The sequence in DNA is TGCGCCAGCAGCCTACTAGCGGGAGGAACCGATACGCAGTATTTT.